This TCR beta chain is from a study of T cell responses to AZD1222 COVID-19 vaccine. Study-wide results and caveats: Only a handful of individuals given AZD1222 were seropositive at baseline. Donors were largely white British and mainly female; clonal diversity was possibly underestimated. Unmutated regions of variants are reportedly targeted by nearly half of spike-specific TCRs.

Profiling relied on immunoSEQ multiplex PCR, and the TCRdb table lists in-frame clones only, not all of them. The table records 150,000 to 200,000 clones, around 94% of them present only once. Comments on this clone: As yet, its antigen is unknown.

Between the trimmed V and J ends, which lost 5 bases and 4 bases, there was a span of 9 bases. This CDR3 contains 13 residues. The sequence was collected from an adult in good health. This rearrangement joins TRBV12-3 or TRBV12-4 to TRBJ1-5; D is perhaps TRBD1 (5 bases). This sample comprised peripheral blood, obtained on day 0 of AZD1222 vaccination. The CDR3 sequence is CASSQGYNQPQHF. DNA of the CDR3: TGTGCCAGCAGTCAGGGATATAATCAGCCCCAGCATTTT.